The clone carrying this T cell receptor beta chain showed up just a few times. V lost 1 base and J lost 3, with 15 bases in between. Germline V CDR1 and CDR2: SGHVS, FQNEAQ. This CDR3 spans 16 amino acids. The sample belongs to a study of blood T cell repertoires in COVID-19. Whole-study context: Samples taken during acute and convalescent COVID-19 were collected in the United States, Italy and Spain. In each case, the material was cDNA or gDNA derived from T cells, B-cell-depleted T cells, or PBMCs.

Original processing notes: Amplification of reference gene primers was used by the study to estimate nucleated cell counts. Only in-frame clones appear in the TCRdb table, and some are missing; sequencing was by immunoSEQ multiplex PCR. That table supplies the V and J calls and clone size; D and trimming were determined from the DNA. The sample holds 96,000 or so clones, nearly 90% seen once. This TCR was recovered from a woman older than 75 with acute or convalescent COVID-19. Material: peripheral blood. This chain links TRBV7-8 with TRBJ2-5; unclear D gene. CDR3 sequence (DNA): TGTGCCAGCAGCTTAGTAGGAGTAGCTGGAGAAGAGACCCAGTACTTC. Its translation is CASSLVGVAGEETQYF. Full variable domain (remainder filled in from reference TRBV7-8 and TRBJ2-5): GAGVSQSPRYKVAKRGQDVALRCDPISGHVSLFWYQQALGQGPEFLTYFQNEAQLDKSGLPSDRFFAERPEGSVSTLKIQRTQQEDSAVYLCASSLVGVAGEETQYFGPGTRLLVL.